Listed here are 23 T cell receptor beta chains from one sample, sequenced in a study of blood T cell repertoires in COVID-19. Profiled with immunoSEQ multiplex PCR; TCRdb holds only in-frame clones, not every one. Here the sample spans approximately 210,000 clones, approximately 80% being singletons. What was sequenced was PBMCs or T cells enriched from blood (not recorded which). These TCRs come from a woman in her fifties or sixties who had recovered from COVID-19.

The chain combines TRBV7-9 with TRBJ2-1; TRBD2 agrees at 12 bases. With V trimmed by 2 bases and J by 2 bases, 4 bases remained unmatched. Germline CDR1 and CDR2: SEHNR and FQNEAQ (reference sequence). This CDR3 contains 17 residues. The CDR3 protein is CASSLLAGGLAYNEQFF. The CDR3 DNA sequence: TGTGCCAGCAGCTTACTAGCGGGGGGGCTCGCCTACAATGAGCAGTTCTTC. Combining the CDR3 with reference TRBV7-9 and TRBJ2-1 gives the whole variable domain DTGVSQNPRHKITKRGQNVTFRCDPISEHNRLYWYRQTLGQGPEFLTYFQNEAQLEKSRLLSDRFSAERPKGSFSTLEIQRTEQGDSAMYLCASSLLAGGLAYNEQFFGPGTRLTVL.

The V gene is TRBV19, the J gene TRBJ2-6; D might be TRBD2 (6 bases). V dropped 3 bases and J dropped 4 bases, with 10 bases sitting between them. The CDR3 sequence is 15 residues long. In germline, CDR1 is LNHDA, CDR2 SQIVND (reference sequence). CDR3 in amino acids: CASSISGAGANVLTF. The CDR3 DNA follows: TGTGCCAGTAGTATTAGCGGCGCGGGGGCCAACGTCCTGACTTTC.

The chain recombines TRBV9 with TRBJ2-3; a possible D gene is TRBD2 (6 bases). Trimming pared 3 bases from V and 1 base from J, leaving 15 bases between. The germline CDR1 and CDR2 sequences are SGDLS and YYNGEE. This CDR3 contains 16 residues. The CDR3 spells CASSGFGGMGTDTQYF. CDR3 in DNA: TGTGCCAGCAGCGGATTCGGAGGGATGGGCACAGATACGCAGTATTTT. Variable domain in full (rest from reference TRBV9 and TRBJ2-3): DSGVTQTPKHLITATGQRVTLRCSPRSGDLSVYWYQQSLDQGLQFLIQYYNGEERAKGNILERFSAQQFPDLHSELNLSSLELGDSALYFCASSGFGGMGTDTQYFGPGTRLTVL.

The rearrangement joins TRBV28 to TRBJ2-1; 7 nucleotides align to TRBD2. Trimming took 1 base from V and 16 from J; bases not matched to a gene: 7. Germline CDR1 and CDR2: MDHEN and SYDVKM. The CDR3 has 12 residues. This CDR3 is CASSLLATSIFF. CDR3 DNA: TGTGCCAGCAGTTTATTGGCGACTAGCATCTTCTTC.

V is TRBV13 and J is TRBJ2-3, with D perhaps matching TRBD2 (6 bases). Trimming cost V 1 base and J 2 bases, with 16 bases left between them. CDR3 length: 17 residues. Germline assignment: CDR1 PRHDT and CDR2 FYEKMQ (reference sequence). CDR3 amino acids: CASSLARPGLSTDTQYF. The CDR3 DNA reads TGTGCCAGCAGCTTAGCCCGACCGGGACTTTCCACAGATACGCAGTATTTT.

This sequence joins TRBV5-4 and TRBJ1-2; TRBD1 agrees at 9 bases. V lost 4 bases to trimming and J lost 7 bases; unmatched junction nucleotides: 11. The CDR3 extends over 15 amino acids. Per the germline V gene, CDR1 is SGHNT and CDR2 is YYREEE (reference sequence). The CDR3 DNA is TGTGCCAGCAGCACCCGGGACAGGGATCAGTCTGGCTACACCTTC. This encodes CASSTRDRDQSGYTF.

This clone was counted a single time. The gene calls are TRBV4-3 and TRBJ2-7, with 7 bases lining up with TRBD1. V trimming: 1 base; J trimming: 6 bases; junction bases outside the gene matches: 6. The germline CDR1 and CDR2 sequences are LGHNA and YSLEER. This CDR3 is built from 14 residues. This chain's CDR3 is CASSQVLQGSEQYF. The CDR3, as DNA: TGCGCCAGCAGCCAAGTACTACAGGGGAGCGAGCAGTACTTC.

V usage is TRBV3-1 (or the pseudogene TRBV3-2) and J usage is TRBJ2-2, with a tentative D call TRBD1 (6 bases). CDR1 and CDR2 (germline): LGHDT, YNNKEL (reference sequence). V lost 8 bases and J 5 bases, leaving 15 bases between the germline ends. The length of the CDR3 is 14 residues. The CDR3 loop is CASGAGVVTGELFF. CDR3 coding DNA: TGTGCCAGCGGGGCAGGGGTGGTGACCGGGGAGCTGTTTTTT.

The rearrangement links TRBV4-1 to TRBJ2-1; 11 bases are a match to TRBD2. Trimming cost V 7 bases and J 5 bases; bases outside gene matches: 10. Germline CDR1 MGHRA, CDR2 YSYEKL. CDR3 length: 16 residues. The CDR3 sequence: CASNHLAGGSHNEQFF. CDR3 coding DNA: TGCGCCAGCAACCACTTAGCGGGGGGGAGCCACAATGAGCAGTTCTTC.

The chain employs TRBV6-1 and TRBJ2-7; 10 nucleotides line up with TRBD1. After removal of 2 bases from V and 6 bases from J, the junction contained 10 bases not matched to a gene. Germline V gene data show CDR1 as MNHNS and CDR2 as SASEGT. The CDR3 contains 16 residues. The CDR3 DNA sequence: TGTGCCAGCAGTGAATTTTCCTCGGGACAGGGGTTCGAGCAGTACTTC. It codes for CASSEFSSGQGFEQYF.

Only one count was recorded for this clone. The chain couples TRBV19 to TRBJ2-1; TRBD2 matches 7 bases. Trimming at V came to 4 bases and at J to 8 bases, leaving 2 bases not matched to a gene. Germline V gene sequence: CDR1 LNHDA, CDR2 SQIVND (reference sequence). CDR3 length: 12 amino acids. The CDR3: CASSSGRDEQFF. CDR3 bases: TGTGCCAGTAGTAGCGGGAGAGATGAGCAGTTCTTC.

The genes are TRBV7-8 and TRBJ1-5, with D unclear. The CDR3 contains 16 residues. Trimming shortened V by 3 bases and J by 8 bases, and 20 bases separated the two germline ends. The germline V gene has CDR1 SGHVS and CDR2 FQNEAQ. The CDR3 loop is CASSFGPLTWEEPQHF. In nucleotides, the CDR3 is TGTGCCAGCAGCTTCGGACCGTTGACTTGGGAGGAGCCCCAGCATTTT.

This sequence joins TRBV15 and TRBJ2-7; 8 nucleotides align to TRBD1. The length of the CDR3 is 12 residues. The ends lost 4 bases at V and 6 bases at J; junction bases unmatched: 2. Per the germline V gene, CDR1 is LNHNV and CDR2 is YYDKDF (reference sequence). Written as DNA, the CDR3 is TGTGCCACCAGCAACGACAGGGGCGAGCAGTACTTC. This encodes CATSNDRGEQYF.

The gene calls are TRBV10-3 and TRBJ1-3; D is possibly TRBD1 (6 bases). Trimming cost V 5 bases and J 0 bases, with 14 bases left between them. Germline V CDR1 and CDR2: ENHRY, SYGVKD. The CDR3 length is 16 residues. As DNA, the CDR3 is TGTGCCATCAGTTTCTCTCCAGGGGACTCTGGAAACACCATATATTTT. It translates to CAISFSPGDSGNTIYF.

J is TRBJ2-7 and V is TRBV7-9; 8 bases line up with TRBD2. Trimming cost V 5 bases and J 2 bases; bases outside gene matches: 11. There are 16 residues in the CDR3. Germline V gene data show CDR1 as SEHNR and CDR2 as FQNEAQ (reference sequence). This CDR3 is CASSRISGEQAYEQYF. CDR3 nucleotides: TGTGCCAGCAGCCGAATTAGCGGGGAACAGGCCTACGAGCAGTACTTC.

The rearrangement uses TRBV27 and TRBJ2-3, with 8 bases matching TRBD1. This CDR3 contains 15 residues. Trimming took 6 bases from V and 6 from J; bases not matched to a gene: 11. Per the germline V gene, CDR1 is MNHEY and CDR2 is SMNVEV (reference sequence). The CDR3 here is CASRGTGRRRDTQYF. The CDR3 region has the DNA TGTGCCAGCAGGGGGACAGGTCGACGGAGGGATACGCAGTATTTT.

The chain links TRBV7-2 to TRBJ2-1; 12 bases match TRBD2. Germline CDR1 reads SGHTA; CDR2 reads FQGNSA. This CDR3 comprises 16 residues. V shed 5 bases and J 2 bases; nucleotides not matched to a gene: 4. This CDR3 is CASSPRTSGTYNEQFF. The CDR3 nucleotides read TGTGCCAGCAGCCCGAGGACTAGCGGGACCTACAATGAGCAGTTCTTC.

The chain employs TRBV7-2 and TRBJ1-5; the match to TRBD1 covers 9 bases. The CDR3 length is 15 residues. Germline loops: CDR1 SGHTA, CDR2 FQGNSA. Trimming at V came to 0 bases and at J to 8 bases, leaving 5 bases not matched to a gene. The CDR3 region is CASSLARDRVEPQHF. CDR3 nucleotide sequence: TGTGCCAGCAGCTTAGCCCGGGACAGGGTGGAGCCCCAGCATTTT.

This clone was counted a few times. The CDR3 DNA is TGTGCCAGCAGCCAAGATCGGGGGGACAGGGAAACCAAGGACCGCTCCTACGAGCAGTACTTC. This encodes CASSQDRGDRETKDRSYEQYF. This sequence joins TRBV4-2 and TRBJ2-7; 9 bases match TRBD1. The J segment lost 0 bases and the V segment lost 0 bases, leaving 18 bases of the junction unmatched. Germline V gene lookup returns CDR1 LGHNA and CDR2 YNFKEQ. The CDR3 has 21 residues.

Notes on this clone: The junction does not match germline at one end; this may be a read error. V and J are TRBV7-9 and TRBJ1-4, with 7 bases identical to TRBD1. Germline V lookup: CDR1 SEHNR, CDR2 FQNEAQ (reference sequence). The CDR3 is 15 amino acids. DNA for the CDR3: TGTGCCAGCAGCTTAGACAGGGGCACTAACGAAAAACTGTTTTTT. Residues: CASSLDRGTNEKLFF.

This clone was counted a single time. V is TRBV7-8 and J is TRBJ2-1; TRBD2 aligns across 10 bases. CDR1 is SGHVS and CDR2 is FQNEAQ in the germline V gene. V shed 2 bases and J 7 bases; nucleotides not matched to a gene: 5. CDR3 length: 15 amino acids. CDR3 amino acids: CASSLLAGVKNEQFF. The CDR3 nucleotides read TGTGCCAGCAGCTTACTAGCGGGAGTTAAAAATGAGCAGTTCTTC.

V and J are TRBV7-9 and TRBJ2-7, with D perhaps matching TRBD1 (6 bases). The CDR3 spans 15 residues. V lost 5 bases and J 6 bases, leaving 20 bases between the germline ends. Per the germline V gene, CDR1 is SEHNR and CDR2 is FQNEAQ (reference sequence). DNA for the CDR3: TGTGCCAGCAGCGCCTTTCAGGGGACCTCTCGCGAGCAGTACTTC. This translates into CASSAFQGTSREQYF.

This clone has a handful of counts. The chain is built from TRBV12-3 or TRBV12-4 and TRBJ1-1, with D tentatively TRBD1 (5 bases). V dropped 7 bases and J dropped 4 bases, with 13 bases sitting between them. This CDR3 contains 13 residues. The CDR3, as DNA: TGTGCCAGCAACCCTGGGGGGAGCACTGAAGCTTTCTTT. This encodes CASNPGGSTEAFF.